A single sample is the source of the 5 T cell receptor beta chains below, sequenced in a study of beta chain features in type 1 diabetes. General study results and limits: Type 1 diabetes patients showed a moderate but significant shortening of TCRB CDR3s in all four CD4+ subsets.

These TCRs' antigens remain unknown. Expressed TCRB transcripts got sequenced, as all isolated RNA was reverse transcribed. The repertoire was sequenced with immunoSEQ multiplex PCR; TCRdb's copy has only in-frame clones and lacks some. The data hold hundreds of thousands of clones, with about an eighth observed a single time. Sequencing was performed on naive CD4+ T cells from blood. Receptor source: a man younger than 35 with type 1 diabetes.

This clone has more than one count but fewer than ten. The rearrangement uses TRBV13 and TRBJ2-3; a possible D gene is TRBD1 (6 bases). The CDR3 covers 15 residues. Trimming stripped 6 bases from V and 0 bases from J, with 13 bases between. The V gene's germline CDR1 is PRHDT and CDR2 FYEKMQ (reference sequence). In DNA, the CDR3 is TGTGCCAGCAGTGGGGGCCCAACTAGCACAGATACGCAGTATTTT. It encodes CASSGGPTSTDTQYF.

In this sample, this clone turned up a few times. The chain recombines TRBV4-1 with TRBJ2-7, with 7 bases fitting TRBD2. The CDR3 contains 17 residues. Germline V CDR1 and CDR2: MGHRA, YSYEKL. The trim removed 3 bases at V and 0 bases at J, leaving 11 bases unmatched. CDR3 sequence (DNA): TGCGCCAGCAGCCACTCCCCTCTGCGGGGGAGCTCCTACGAGCAGTACTTC. Translation gives CASSHSPLRGSSYEQYF.

J is TRBJ2-1 and V is TRBV30; D is possibly TRBD1 (6 bases). The V and J ends lost 2 bases and 0 bases respectively, with 17 bases between them. The CDR3 is 17 residues long. Germline V CDR1 and CDR2: GTSNPN, SVGIG (reference sequence). The CDR3 protein is CAWSKQGRQGSYNEQFF. CDR3 bases: TGTGCCTGGAGTAAACAGGGACGGCAGGGCTCCTACAATGAGCAGTTCTTC.

This chain connects TRBV4-1 to TRBJ2-1, with 12 nucleotides matching TRBD2. V lost 7 bases, J lost 6 bases, and 7 bases stayed unmatched. The CDR3 sequence is 15 residues long. Germline V CDR1 and CDR2: MGHRA, YSYEKL. The CDR3 nucleotides read TGCGCCAGCACCCGGACTAGCGGGGACCTCAATGAGCAGTTCTTC. It codes for CASTRTSGDLNEQFF.

This clone was detected only a few times. This rearrangement joins TRBV4-1 to TRBJ2-7, with a weak D call TRBD1 (6 bases). Trimming left V 0 bases short and J 0 bases short, with 9 bases between. The CDR3 contains 15 residues. Germline loops: CDR1 MGHRA, CDR2 YSYEKL. The chain's CDR3 is CASSQEGAVSYEQYF. The CDR3 nucleotides read TGCGCCAGCAGCCAAGAGGGGGCTGTCTCCTACGAGCAGTACTTC.